These 4 T cell receptor beta chains were sequenced from one sample in a study of cytomegalovirus exposure and HLA in healthy donors. PCR employed 60 Vbeta and 13 Jbeta primers. Assay used: immunoSEQ multiplex PCR; TCRdb lists only in-frame clones, some missing. The table has about 160,000 clones, 60% to 80% seen once. Input material: PBMCs. The origin of the receptors is a man aged 50-60 years in good health and CMV-seropositive.

This chain uses TRBV7-6 with TRBJ2-5, with 7 bases fitting TRBD1. Germline assignment: CDR1 SGHVS and CDR2 FNYEAQ. V was pared by 5 bases and J by 4 bases, with 10 bases of the junction left unmatched. The CDR3 is 15 residues long. The CDR3 DNA reads TGTGCCAGCAGCCCCCACTCACAGGGGAGAGAGACCCAGTACTTC. It specifies CASSPHSQGRETQYF.

This chain connects TRBV28 to TRBJ1-6, with 8 positions matching TRBD1. The V segment lost 3 bases and the J segment 10 bases; nucleotides outside the gene matches: 11. Per the germline V gene, CDR1 is MDHEN and CDR2 is SYDVKM. CDR3 size: 16 residues. DNA for the CDR3: TGTGCCAGCAGTTTGCCCGGACAGGGAAAGACCTCACCCCTCCACTTT. Translated, it gives CASSLPGQGKTSPLHF.

V is TRBV6-6 and J is TRBJ2-7, with 8 bases aligning to TRBD1. Trimming cost V 6 bases and J 4 bases; bases outside gene matches: 11. The CDR3 contains 15 residues. CDR1 is MNHNY and CDR2 is SVGAGI in the germline V gene (reference sequence). DNA for the CDR3: TGTGCCAGCAGCCTACAAGGACAGGGACCTTACGAGCAGTACTTC. Residues: CASSLQGQGPYEQYF.

This clone has a single count. This rearrangement joins TRBV10-1 to TRBJ2-2; D is uncertain. The CDR3 has 14 amino acids. Trimming removed 10 bases at V and 1 base at J, with 13 bases between. Germline CDR1 reads WNHNN; CDR2 reads SYGVQD (reference sequence). The CDR3 region has the DNA TGCGCCACCAATAAAGACTGGAACACCGGGGAGCTGTTTTTT. It translates to CATNKDWNTGELFF.